Listed here are 17 T cell receptor beta chains from one sample, sequenced in a study of T cell responses to AZD1222 COVID-19 vaccine. TCRdb's copy holds only in-frame clones and misses some; the assay was immunoSEQ multiplex PCR. The sample has some 190,000 clones, approximately 91% seen once. The sequences come from peripheral blood, collected 28 days after the second AZD1222 dose. The receptors originated from an adult who received the AZD1222 COVID-19 vaccine.

The chain combines TRBV7-3 with TRBJ1-1; D is ambiguous. Germline V gene data show CDR1 as SGHTA and CDR2 as FQGTGA. Between the trimmed V and J ends, which lost 1 base and 4 bases, there was a span of 10 bases. CDR3 length: 14 residues. The CDR3 protein is CASSLNPASTEAFF. The CDR3 DNA reads as TGTGCCAGCAGCTTAAACCCCGCTAGCACTGAAGCTTTCTTT.

This clone was picked up one time. V usage is TRBV30 and J usage is TRBJ2-2; D unresolved. V shed 0 bases and J shed 2 bases, with 7 bases lying between them. CDR3 length equals 14 residues. Looked up from germline, CDR1 is GTSNPN and CDR2 is SVGIG (reference sequence). CDR3 DNA: TGTGCCTGGAGTGTCGGGCTAAACACCGGGGAGCTGTTTTTT. Its protein product is CAWSVGLNTGELFF.

The chain employs TRBV7-2 and TRBJ2-7, with 8 bases that match TRBD2. Trimming cost V 3 bases and J 6 bases; bases outside gene matches: 16. The CDR3 has 17 amino acids. Germline V gives CDR1 SGHTA, CDR2 FQGNSA. CDR3 sequence reads: CASSFMGRGVVMGEQYF. The CDR3, as DNA: TGTGCCAGCAGCTTCATGGGGCGGGGGGTGGTTATGGGCGAGCAGTACTTC.

This chain joins TRBV6-6 and TRBJ1-3; a weak D match, TRBD1 (5 bases). Germline assignment: CDR1 MNHNY and CDR2 SVGAGI (reference sequence). The CDR3 sequence is 16 residues long. Deletions cut 0 bases from V and 4 bases from J, with 13 bases between. CDR3 DNA: TGTGCCAGCAGTTACTCCCCCAGGGAAACAGGAAACACCATATATTTT. Its translation is CASSYSPRETGNTIYF.

V usage is TRBV7-9 and J usage is TRBJ2-3, with TRBD2 matching over 8 bases. Germline lookup yields CDR1 SEHNR and CDR2 FQNEAQ (reference sequence). The trim removed 3 bases at V and 2 bases at J, leaving 1 base unmatched. The CDR3 length is 14 residues. This CDR3 reads CASSLRGATDTQYF. In nucleotides, the CDR3 is TGTGCCAGCAGCTTGCGGGGGGCCACAGATACGCAGTATTTT.

This clone was seen once. V and J are TRBV3-1 (or the pseudogene TRBV3-2) and TRBJ1-2; 8 positions agree with TRBD1. Trimming removed 4 bases from V and 0 bases from J; junction bases left unmatched: 4. The CDR3 consists of 15 residues. In germline, CDR1 is LGHDT, CDR2 YNNKEL (reference sequence). The CDR3 DNA reads TGTGCCAGCAGCCTAACGGACAGGGCTAACTATGGCTACACCTTC. Translated: CASSLTDRANYGYTF.

This clone was observed once. The genes are TRBV7-3 and TRBJ1-1, with D unresolved. The CDR3 covers 13 residues. Germline CDR1 SGHTA, CDR2 FQGTGA. The V end lost 2 bases, the J end lost 2 bases, and 6 bases lay between the germline ends. Here the CDR3 reads CASSLGTNTEAFF. Written as DNA, the CDR3 is TGTGCCAGCAGCTTAGGCACCAACACTGAAGCTTTCTTT.

The chain joins TRBV7-9 to TRBJ1-5; TRBD1 is a possible D gene (6 bases). CDR1 SEHNR and CDR2 FQNEAQ come from the germline V gene (reference sequence). This CDR3 is built from 16 residues. V was trimmed by 0 bases and J by 2 bases, leaving 11 bases between them. The DNA for the CDR3 is TGTGCCAGCAGCTTAGCTGGGGGCGTAGGCAATCAGCCCCAGCATTTT. Protein: CASSLAGGVGNQPQHF.

The V call is TRBV7-2, the J call TRBJ2-7; the D is unclear. The CDR3 spans 13 residues. Between the trimmed V and J ends, which lost 5 bases and 3 bases, there was a span of 11 bases. Germline V gene data show CDR1 as SGHTA and CDR2 as FQGNSA. The CDR3 coding sequence is TGTGCCAGCAGCCCCACGGGTCTCTACGAGCAGTACTTC. This encodes CASSPTGLYEQYF.

This sequence joins TRBV6-1 and TRBJ2-7, with TRBD2 matching over 10 bases. Germline-derived CDR1 and CDR2 are MNHNS and SASEGT. This CDR3 spans 15 amino acids. Trimming at V came to 4 bases and at J to 6 bases, leaving 9 bases not matched to a gene. CDR3 coding DNA: TGTGCCAGCAGTGTAGCGGGAGGCCCGGTGGGCGAGCAGTACTTC. Translating it yields CASSVAGGPVGEQYF.

This clone has only one observation. The chain recombines TRBV11-2 with TRBJ1-2, with D hard to call. The length of the CDR3 is 14 residues. Germline assignment: CDR1 SGHAT and CDR2 FQNNGV. Trimming stripped 4 bases from V and 5 bases from J, with 14 bases between. As DNA, the CDR3 is TGTGCCAGCAGCTCAGGACGGGCATCGTATGGCTACACCTTC. This gives the protein CASSSGRASYGYTF.

This clone was seen once. The V call is TRBV3-1 (or the pseudogene TRBV3-2), the J call TRBJ2-4, with D perhaps matching TRBD2 (5 bases). Per germline, CDR1 LGHDT and CDR2 YNNKEL (reference sequence). The germline V and J ends were trimmed by 2 bases and 1 base, with 15 bases remaining between them. This CDR3 has 17 residues. The CDR3 spells CASSQILTRSAKNIQYF. CDR3 DNA: TGTGCCAGCAGCCAAATCCTCACTAGGTCGGCCAAAAACATTCAGTACTTC.

The chain carries TRBV19 and TRBJ2-7; tentative D call: TRBD1 (6 bases). The V end was cut by 5 bases, the J end by 3 bases, with 14 bases between. This CDR3 region has 14 residues. Germline loops: CDR1 LNHDA, CDR2 SQIVND (reference sequence). The CDR3 is CASSGDTFSYEQYF. In DNA, the CDR3 is TGTGCCAGTAGTGGGGACACCTTTAGCTACGAGCAGTACTTC.

At least ten counts were recorded for this clone. The chain joins TRBV7-9 to TRBJ2-3; D is possibly TRBD2 (6 bases). V lost 5 bases to trimming and J lost 9 bases, with 18 bases between them. Looked up from germline, CDR1 is SEHNR and CDR2 is FQNEAQ (reference sequence). The CDR3 length is 14 residues. In DNA, the CDR3 is TGTGCCAGCAGCCCAGAGGGGACTTCGAGGACGCAGTATTTT. It yields the protein CASSPEGTSRTQYF.

The genes are TRBV19 and TRBJ2-3, with D perhaps TRBD1 (5 bases). The V gene lost 5 bases and the J gene lost 4 bases, with 13 bases spanning the gap. The germline CDR1 and CDR2 sequences are LNHDA and SQIVND (reference sequence). The CDR3 loop spans 14 amino acids. Here the CDR3 reads CASSPLQGPDTQYF. CDR3 nucleotides: TGTGCCAGTAGTCCCCTCCAGGGTCCAGATACGCAGTATTTT.

This chain uses TRBV4-1 with TRBJ2-1; 11 bases align to TRBD1. Germline lookup yields CDR1 MGHRA and CDR2 YSYEKL. The CDR3 consists of 15 residues. V lost 4 bases, J lost 5 bases, and 4 bases stayed unmatched. This chain's CDR3 is CASSPGQGADNEQFF. As DNA, the CDR3 is TGCGCCAGCAGCCCTGGACAGGGGGCGGACAATGAGCAGTTCTTC.

This chain joins TRBV6-1 and TRBJ2-2; D not certain. CDR3 size: 12 residues. CDR1 MNHNS and CDR2 SASEGT come from the germline V gene. V lost 2 bases to trimming and J lost 10 bases, with 8 bases between them. CDR3 protein: CASSERPLELFF. Written as DNA, the CDR3 is TGTGCCAGCAGTGAACGGCCCCTGGAGCTGTTTTTT.